The present T cell receptor (beta chain) was sequenced within a study of T cells after yellow fever vaccination. This CDR3 comprises 14 residues. Trimming took off 0 bases at V and 8 bases at J, with 14 bases between the two ends. Germline V gene sequence: CDR1 SGHRS, CDR2 YFSETQ. Findings of the study overall: Weaker, the secondary response had a peak occurring faster, on day 5 versus 15. The study re-detected most primary-vaccination clones after the booster (96% CD4, roughly 88% CD8).

MiXCR was run by TCRdb on the 5' RACE reads, yielding one entry per CDR3 protein. The sample includes roughly 330,000 distinct CDR3 sequences, almost 4% of them seen just once. This clonotype was recorded a few times. Its specificity is not known. The sequence came from a man aged 18 to 29 who received the YFV17D yellow fever vaccine. The chain is built from TRBV5-1 and TRBJ1-2; no clear D. Sequenced here: PBMCs, sampled 5 days after the yellow fever booster vaccination. The CDR3, as DNA: TGCGCCAGCAGCTTGGCTAAGTCGTCCGGGGGCTACACCTTC. Amino acid sequence: CASSLAKSSGGYTF.